The subject of this entry is one T cell receptor (beta chain). The antigen is undetermined. This record comes from a study of EBV T-cell therapy then PD-1 blockade in nasopharyngeal carcinoma. Described treatment: AdE1-LMPpoly-expanded autologous EBV-specific T-cell therapy followed by anti-PD-1 nivolumab. Sequenced by immunoSEQ multiplex PCR; TCRdb stores in-frame clones only, minus some. In the table there are roughly 14,000 clones, around 80% of which are singletons. Trimming cost V 5 bases and J 4 bases; bases outside gene matches: 7. The CDR3 runs 15 residues. Germline assignment: CDR1 MNHEY and CDR2 SMNVEV (reference sequence).

This TCR was recovered from a man aged 40-50 years with nasopharyngeal carcinoma. V and J are TRBV27 and TRBJ1-2; 10 bases line up with TRBD1. Sequences were derived from CD8+ T cells from blood, sampled at approximately day 100 from a patient whose treatment included autologous EBV-specific T cells and nivolumab. The CDR3 sequence: CASSLGTGAFYGYTF. CDR3 bases: TGTGCCAGCAGTCTCGGGACAGGGGCGTTCTATGGCTACACCTTC.